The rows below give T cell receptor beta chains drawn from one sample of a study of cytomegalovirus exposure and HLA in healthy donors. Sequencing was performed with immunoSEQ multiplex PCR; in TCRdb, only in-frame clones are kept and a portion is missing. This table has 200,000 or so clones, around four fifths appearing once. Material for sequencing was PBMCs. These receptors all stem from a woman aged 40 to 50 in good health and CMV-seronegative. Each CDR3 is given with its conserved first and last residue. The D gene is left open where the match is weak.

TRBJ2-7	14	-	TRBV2	CASSEVSGIYEQYF
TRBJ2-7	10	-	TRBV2	CASMFNEQYF
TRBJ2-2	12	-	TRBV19	CAITSGTGELFF
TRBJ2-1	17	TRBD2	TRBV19	CASSMGLAGMWTREQFF
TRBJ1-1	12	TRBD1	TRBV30	CAWDRGDTEAFF
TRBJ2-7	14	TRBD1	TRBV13	CASSDLGQDEEQYF
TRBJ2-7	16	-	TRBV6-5	CASSYSDPTGSYEQYF
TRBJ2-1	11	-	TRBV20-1	CSAMRANEQFF
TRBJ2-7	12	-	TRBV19	CASTGGAYEQYF
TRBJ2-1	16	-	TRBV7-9	CASSLIKGHISNEQFF
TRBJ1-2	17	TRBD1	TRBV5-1	CASSLDGVWDRGYGYTF
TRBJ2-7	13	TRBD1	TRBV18	CASSGQASYEQYF
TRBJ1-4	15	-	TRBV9	CASSVYGRTNEKLFF
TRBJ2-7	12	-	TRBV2	CASLNPPTEQYF
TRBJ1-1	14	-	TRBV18	CASSEQGRNTEAFF
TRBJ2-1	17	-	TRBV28	CASSLPTGSPSYNEQFF
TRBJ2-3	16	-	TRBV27	CASSLSVYLGEDTQYF
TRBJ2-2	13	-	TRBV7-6	CASSEYNTGELFF
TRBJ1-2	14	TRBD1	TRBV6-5	CASTRTGGSYGYTF
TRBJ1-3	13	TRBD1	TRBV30	CACLTGTGNTIYF
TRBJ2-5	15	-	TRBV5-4	CASSPDPNIRGTQYF
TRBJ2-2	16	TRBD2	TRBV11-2	CASSPSSGRRAGELFF
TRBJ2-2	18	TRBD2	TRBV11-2	CASSSPLSGTYVAGELFF
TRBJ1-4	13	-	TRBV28	CAGRDSLSEKLFF
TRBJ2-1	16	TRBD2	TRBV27	CASSESGTSEYNEQFF
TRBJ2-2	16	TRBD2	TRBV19	CAARRLAGDETGELFF
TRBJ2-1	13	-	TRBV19	CASSRQLYNEQFF
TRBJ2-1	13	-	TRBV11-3	CASSLGLANEQFF
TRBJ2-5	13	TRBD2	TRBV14	CASSQARTSSQYF
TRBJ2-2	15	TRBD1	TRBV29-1	CTCSGRTGDTGELFF
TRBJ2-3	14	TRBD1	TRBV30	CAWSPGQATDTQYF
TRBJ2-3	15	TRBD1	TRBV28	CASTPGTEYTDTQYF
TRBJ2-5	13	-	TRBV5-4	CASSPRGRETQYF
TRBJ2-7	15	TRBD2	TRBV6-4	CASSDDEGTSLQQYF
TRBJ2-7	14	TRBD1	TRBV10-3	CAISVGQGAYEQYF
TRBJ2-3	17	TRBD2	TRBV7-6	CASSLQYGTSGLDTQYF
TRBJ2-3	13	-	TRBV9	CASSVGTIHTQYF
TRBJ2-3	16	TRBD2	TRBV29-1	CSVAGLAGGRADTQYF
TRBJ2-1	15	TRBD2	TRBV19	CASSITSGRNNEQFF
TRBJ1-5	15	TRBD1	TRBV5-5	CASSSTGAARQPQHF
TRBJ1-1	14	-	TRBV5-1	CASSLAGENTEAFF
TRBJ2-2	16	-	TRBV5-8	CASSSSDYLPHGELFF
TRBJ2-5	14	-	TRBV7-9	CASSLQGNAETQYF
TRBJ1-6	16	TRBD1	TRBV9	CASSLGRGDRVSPLHF
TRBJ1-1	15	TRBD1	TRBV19	CASAHKGQGRTEAFF
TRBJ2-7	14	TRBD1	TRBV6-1	CASSETIGTAEQYF
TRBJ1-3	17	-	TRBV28	CASSFEGREDPGNTIYF
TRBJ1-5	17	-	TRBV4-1	CASSQGPFREANQPQHF
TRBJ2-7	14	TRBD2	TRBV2	CASRPGLAGLRQYF
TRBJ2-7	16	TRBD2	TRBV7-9	CASSSSGGGSRNEQYF
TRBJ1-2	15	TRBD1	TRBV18	CASSRQDRSNYGYTF
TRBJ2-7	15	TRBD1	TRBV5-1	CASSPGQGISYEQYF
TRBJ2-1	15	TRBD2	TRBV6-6	CASSRLAGGDNEQFF
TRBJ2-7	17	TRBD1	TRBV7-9	CSSSSGGWDRENYEQYF
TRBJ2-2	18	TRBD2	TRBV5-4	CASSIHVRLAGSAGELFF